This TCR beta chain was sequenced during a study of blood T cells in healthy people across ages (dated by TCRdb to the mid-2010s). Background on the whole study: In model experiments, template switching captured about one uniquely barcoded TCR beta cDNA molecule for every two T cells. Age-related changes in TCR beta repertoire diversity were measured in the study by deep sequencing normalized with unique cDNA molecular identifiers. For two donors (one aged 18 to 30 and one aged 80 or older), the study analyzed two additional independent replicas of 1 million unique cDNA reads from the same blood draw. The donors were divided into four age groups: young (average approximately 16 years), middle-aged (about 40), aged (approximately 62) and long-lived (approximately 74). To avoid experimental bias, donors of different ages were distributed randomly across sequencing lanes.

Systemically healthy Caucasian individuals from Russia, some 40 in total and aged about 6 to 95 years, were included as donors. Each donor gave roughly 11 milliliters of peripheral blood, drawn into EDTA-treated Vacutainer tubes. PBMCs were isolated by Ficoll-Paque density-gradient centrifugation, with at least 6.5 million obtained per sample. Total RNA, at least 5.5 micrograms per sample, was extracted from PBMCs with Trizol reagent. The percentages of naive CD45RAhigh/CD27high T cells were determined by flow cytometry on a PBMC aliquot from every donor. Study-wide findings and limitations: Estimates of total diversity based on one million sequenced T cells were considered lower bounds and underestimates. Conclusive comparison of naive and antigen-experienced compartments was prevented by the profiling of bulk unsorted PBMCs. Donor CMV infection status was unknown, potentially confounding age-related changes in expanded clonotypes. There was a strong correlation between observed TCR beta diversity and the percentage of naive T cells measured by flow cytometry. Observed TCR beta diversity per million T cells fell roughly linearly with age, and a significant reduction was already apparent by age about 36. The long-lived group showed more naive CD4+ T cells, fewer expanded clones and increased TCR diversity than the aged group, suggesting age selection.

This clonotype occurred many times. Its antigen is currently not known. Germline is not matched at one junction end, which may reflect a read error. Libraries were prepared through 5' RACE. Sequencing took place on an Illumina HiSeq 2500. A second about 7 to 11 cycle PCR used a sample-barcoded 5' primer and a J-beta primer mix. A template-switch 5' adaptor carrying 12 random nucleotides introduced a unique molecular identifier onto each TCR beta cDNA molecule. Each sample yielded at least 2.5 million CDR3-containing paired-end reads. All of the RNA was converted into first-strand cDNA using the Mint cDNA synthesis kit, with a TRBC-specific oligonucleotide serving as the primer. All cDNA was treated with uracil-DNA glycosylase and then went through a first 18-cycle PCR with the universal primers M1SS and BC2_uni_R. Regarding the original processing steps: Each sample was normalized by randomly selecting 1 million high-quality reads, each carrying a distinct molecular identifier. Instead of being binned into consensus sequences, reads with shared molecular identifiers were discarded. MiTCR, with a Q25 quality threshold and the strictest error-elimination algorithm, was used for CDR3 identification, clonotype clustering and error correction. A nonparametric unseen species model with Euler transformation was used to estimate lower-bound total TCR beta diversity. TCRdb passed the public sequencing reads through fastp at Q25 and MiXCR, retaining productive beta sequences. Rows are combined by CDR3 protein, so each entry shows the most common genes and DNA. TCRdb's processing, not the authors', yielded these V and J calls. The table for this sample lists some 900,000 distinct CDR3 sequences; roughly 26% of them were counted only once. The ten largest clones add up to 15% to 20% of the sample.

This receptor was identified in an elderly woman in good health. Material: blood.

The CDR3 reads as follows: CASSHGDRGYNEQFF. The sequence in DNA is TGTGCTAGCAGCCATGGGGACAGGGGTTACAATGAGCAGTTCTTC. This sequence uses TRBV7-7 and TRBJ2-1, with TRBD1 matching 10 junction bases. The germline V gene (reference sequence) provides CDR1 SSHAT and CDR2 FNYEAQ. Taken from cysteine to phenylalanine, the CDR3 has 15 residues. CDR3 DNA only is kept here, 45 bases in frame from base 1.